The rows below give T cell receptor beta chains drawn from one sample of a study of CD8 T cells in Susac syndrome. TCRdb reprocessed the immunoSEQ multiplex PCR reads via MiXCR and lists one record per CDR3 protein. The sample has some 68,000 distinct CDR3 sequences, around 93% seen once. The sample was CD4+ T cells from PBMCs. These receptors were collected from a human donor with Susac syndrome. Both conserved end residues are part of each CDR3. Each record gives: D gene, clone size, V gene, J gene, CDR3 protein, CDR3 DNA. D genes are given only for firm matches. Clone size is stated in some rows and not others, as once, few, many or a class when expanded.

-	-	TRBV6-2/TRBV6-3	TRBJ1-1	CASSYHGALTEAFF	TGTGCCAGCAGTTACCATGGGGCGCTTACTGAAGCTTTCTTT
-	-	TRBV20-1	TRBJ2-2	CSAKRGGGELFF	TGCAGTGCGAAGAGGGGAGGCGGGGAGCTGTTTTTT
-	-	TRBV27	TRBJ2-7	CASSARSRSAGILEQYF	TGTGCCAGCAGCGCCCGGTCAAGGAGCGCAGGGATACTCGAGCAGTACTTC
-	-	TRBV5-1	TRBJ1-1	CASSPGGRGMNTEAFF	TGCGCCAGCAGCCCGGGAGGTCGGGGAATGAACACTGAAGCTTTCTTT
-	-	TRBV14	TRBJ2-1	CASNEQTGNEQFF	TGTGCCAGCAATGAACAAACGGGGAATGAGCAGTTCTTC
-	-	TRBV5-6	TRBJ2-1	CASSLEYVVGGYDEQFF	TGTGCCAGCAGCTTGGAGTATGTCGTTGGGGGATATGATGAGCAGTTCTTC
-	-	TRBV20-1	TRBJ2-7	CSRSDSYEQYF	TGCAGTCGGTCGGACTCCTACGAGCAGTACTTC
-	-	TRBV7-2	TRBJ1-3	CASSLRLRDTIYF	TGTGCCAGCAGCTTAAGGTTGCGGGACACCATATATTTT
-	-	TRBV28	TRBJ2-3	CASNTWREPKDTQYF	TGTGCCAGCAACACATGGAGGGAGCCCAAAGATACGCAGTATTTT
TRBD1	-	TRBV11-2	TRBJ2-7	CASSFSTGASYEQYF	TGTGCCAGCAGCTTCTCGACAGGGGCCTCCTACGAGCAGTACTTC
TRBD1	-	TRBV6-2/TRBV6-3	TRBJ2-7	CASTQTGIEQYF	TGTGCCAGCACTCAGACAGGGATTGAGCAGTACTTC
TRBD1	-	TRBV19	TRBJ2-3	CASSGTGHPSTDTQYF	TGTGCCAGTAGCGGGACAGGACACCCTAGCACAGATACGCAGTATTTT
-	-	TRBV27	TRBJ2-7	CASTPRSESSYEQYF	TGTGCCAGCACCCCTCGATCCGAGAGCTCCTACGAGCAGTACTTC
-	-	TRBV9	TRBJ2-2	CASSALAYTGELFF	TGTGCCAGCAGCGCGCTAGCGTACACCGGGGAGCTGTTTTTT
TRBD2	-	TRBV9	TRBJ2-3	CASSEGLASSDTQYF	TGTGCCAGCAGCGAGGGACTAGCGTCATCAGATACGCAGTATTTT
TRBD1	-	TRBV4-1	TRBJ1-1	CASSLPRQGNTEAFF	TGCGCCAGCAGCCTTCCTCGACAGGGGAACACTGAAGCTTTCTTT
-	-	TRBV28	TRBJ1-3	CASSLAIGNTIYF	TGTGCCAGCAGTTTGGCGATTGGAAACACCATATATTTT
-	-	TRBV4-3	TRBJ1-1	CASSQDPQANTEAFF	TGCGCCAGCAGCCAAGATCCCCAGGCTAACACTGAAGCTTTCTTT
TRBD1	few	TRBV20-1	TRBJ2-7	CSARAGTGFYEQYF	TGCAGTGCTAGAGCCGGGACAGGGTTCTACGAGCAGTACTTC
TRBD1	-	TRBV3-1	TRBJ1-1	CASSPRQGGNTEAFF	TGTGCCAGCAGCCCCCGACAGGGAGGGAACACTGAAGCTTTCTTT
TRBD1	-	TRBV28	TRBJ1-1	CASSDLRDRGNFMNTEAFF	TGTGCCAGCAGTGACCTCAGGGACAGGGGGAATTTCATGAACACTGAAGCTTTCTTT
-	-	TRBV6-1	TRBJ2-2	CASLPPTGRGGEKAGELFF	TGTGCCAGCCTCCCTCCGACGGGCAGGGGAGGGGAGAAGGCCGGGGAGCTGTTTTTT
-	-	TRBV5-1	TRBJ2-5	CASSLPGRGRKEGRETQYF	TGCGCCAGCAGCCTACCGGGGCGAGGGAGAAAGGAAGGCCGCGAGACCCAGTACTTC
TRBD2	-	TRBV19	TRBJ2-1	CASSIAGGEGWQFF	TGTGCCAGTAGTATAGCGGGAGGGGAGGGGTGGCAGTTCTTC
TRBD1	-	TRBV2	TRBJ2-7	CASTSRTGYEQYF	TGTGCCAGCACTAGCCGGACAGGCTACGAGCAGTACTTC
TRBD1	once	TRBV30	TRBJ1-2	CAWTGTGNNYGYTF	TGTGCCTGGACTGGGACAGGAAATAACTATGGCTACACCTTC
TRBD2	-	TRBV7-9	TRBJ2-3	CASSLLAGGLDTQYF	TGTGCCAGCAGTTTACTAGCGGGGGGACTAGATACGCAGTATTTT
TRBD2	-	TRBV19	TRBJ2-7	CASRTSGLAGYEQYF	TGTGCCAGTAGAACCTCCGGACTAGCGGGCTACGAGCAGTACTTC
-	-	TRBV5-1	TRBJ2-3	CASMEGWRGPRNTQYF	TGCGCCAGCATGGAGGGTTGGCGGGGCCCTAGGAATACGCAGTATTTT
-	-	TRBV28	TRBJ2-3	CASSVMGVGNTQYF	TGTGCCAGCAGCGTGATGGGGGTGGGGAATACGCAGTATTTT
TRBD1	-	TRBV12-3/TRBV12-4	TRBJ2-3	CASSPPTGFTDTQYF	TGTGCCAGCAGTCCGCCGACAGGGTTCACAGATACGCAGTATTTT
-	-	TRBV20-1	TRBJ2-3	CSAPGADQIGDTQYF	TGCAGTGCTCCCGGCGCCGACCAAATTGGAGATACGCAGTATTTT
-	few	TRBV6-2/TRBV6-3	TRBJ2-3	CASSSRGGGVDTQYF	TGTGCCAGCAGTTCTCGTGGGGGGGGCGTTGATACGCAGTATTTT
-	-	TRBV29-1	TRBJ1-6	CSVALNDLENSPLHF	TGCAGCGTTGCCTTGAACGATCTAGAGAATTCACCCCTCCACTTT
-	-	TRBV5-1	TRBJ1-2	CASSSGTLNNYGYTF	TGCGCCAGCAGCTCCGGGACACTCAATAACTATGGCTACACCTTC
-	-	TRBV6-1	TRBJ2-7	CASTPGRYEQYF	TGTGCCAGCACCCCAGGGCGCTACGAGCAGTACTTC
-	-	TRBV27	TRBJ2-1	CASSPLRSLTKSSYNEQFF	TGTGCCAGCAGCCCCCTACGGTCCTTAACGAAAAGCTCCTACAATGAGCAGTTCTTC
-	-	TRBV12-3/TRBV12-4	TRBJ2-5	CASSLALNSVGETQYF	TGTGCCAGCAGTTTAGCTTTAAATTCGGTGGGAGAGACCCAGTACTTC
TRBD2	-	TRBV6-1	TRBJ2-3	CASSGTSGGPDTQYF	TGTGCCAGCAGTGGGACTAGCGGGGGGCCAGATACGCAGTATTTT
TRBD2	-	TRBV20-1	TRBJ2-5	CSARAVLGLAPETQYF	TGCAGTGCTAGAGCCGTTCTGGGACTAGCCCCAGAGACCCAGTACTTC